This TCR beta chain appears in the sequencing data of a study of vaccination and CD4 T cells after COVID-19. Study summary: Participants received two doses of either BNT162b2 or mRNA-1273 vaccine. Overlapping spike pools from SARS-CoV-2 and HCoV-NL63, HCoV-OC43 and HCoV-229E served as culture stimuli.

Sequenced with the Oncomine TCR Beta short-read assay was DNA taken from cultured CD4+ T cells. TCRdb reanalysed the PCR reads using MiXCR and keeps one entry per CDR3 protein. In the table there are nearly 15,000 distinct CDR3 sequences, 65% to 85% of which are singletons. The junction had 5 bases not matched to a gene; V was cut back by 1 base and J by 1 base. Germline V gene data show CDR1 as KGHDR and CDR2 as SFDVKD. The CDR3 runs to 17 residues. This clonotype was found once. The antigen remains unidentified. Described treatment: 10-day PBMC culture with coronavirus spike peptide pools or control peptides (ViraFEST assay). Healthy vaccinees, negative for nucleocapsid antibodies before and after vaccination, had no earlier SARS-CoV-2 infection.

The sequence derives from a human donor who received a COVID-19 vaccine. This sample comprised CD4+ T cells from blood, cultured in vitro, obtained after SARS-CoV-2 vaccination. The V and J genes are TRBV24-1 and TRBJ2-1; 8 nucleotides agree with TRBD1. This chain's CDR3 is CATSDFAGGKSYNEQFF. CDR3 coding DNA: TGTGCCACCAGTGATTTTGCAGGGGGCAAATCCTACAATGAGCAGTTCTTC.